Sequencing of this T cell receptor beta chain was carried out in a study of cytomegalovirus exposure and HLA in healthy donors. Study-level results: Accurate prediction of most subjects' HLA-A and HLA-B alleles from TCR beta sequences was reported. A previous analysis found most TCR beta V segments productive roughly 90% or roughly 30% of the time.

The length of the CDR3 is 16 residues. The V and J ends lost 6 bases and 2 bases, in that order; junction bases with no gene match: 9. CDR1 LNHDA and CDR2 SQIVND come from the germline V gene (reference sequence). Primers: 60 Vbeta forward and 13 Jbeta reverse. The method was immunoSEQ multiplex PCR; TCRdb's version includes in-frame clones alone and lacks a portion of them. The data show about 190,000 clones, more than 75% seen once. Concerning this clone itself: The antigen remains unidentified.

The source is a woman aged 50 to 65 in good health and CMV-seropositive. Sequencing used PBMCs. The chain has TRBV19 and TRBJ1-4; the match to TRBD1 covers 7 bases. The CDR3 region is CASSRTGALTNEKLFF. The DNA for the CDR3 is TGTGCCAGTAGCAGGACAGGCGCCCTTACTAATGAAAAACTGTTTTTT. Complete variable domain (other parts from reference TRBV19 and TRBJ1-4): DGGITQSPKYLFRKEGQNVTLSCEQNLNHDAMYWYRQDPGQGLRLIYYSQIVNDFQKGDIAEGYSVSREKKESFPLTVTSAQKNPTAFYLCASSRTGALTNEKLFFGSGTQLSVL.